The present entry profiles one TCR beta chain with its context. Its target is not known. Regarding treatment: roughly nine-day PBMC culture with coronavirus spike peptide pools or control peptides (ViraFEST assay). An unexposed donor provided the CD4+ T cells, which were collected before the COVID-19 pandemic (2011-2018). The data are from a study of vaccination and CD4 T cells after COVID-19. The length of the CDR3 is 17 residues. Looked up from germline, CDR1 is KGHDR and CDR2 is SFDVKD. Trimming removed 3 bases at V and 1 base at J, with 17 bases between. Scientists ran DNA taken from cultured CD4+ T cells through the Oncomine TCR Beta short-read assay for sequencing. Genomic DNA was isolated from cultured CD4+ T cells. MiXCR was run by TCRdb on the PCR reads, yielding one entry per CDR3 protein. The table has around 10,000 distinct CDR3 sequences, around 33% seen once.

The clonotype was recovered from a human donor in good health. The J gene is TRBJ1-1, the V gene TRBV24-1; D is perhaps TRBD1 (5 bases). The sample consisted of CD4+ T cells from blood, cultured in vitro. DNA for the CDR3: TGTGCCACCAGTGATGGACGCGGGGCGCGTCCGAACACTGAAGCTTTCTTT. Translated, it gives CATSDGRGARPNTEAFF.